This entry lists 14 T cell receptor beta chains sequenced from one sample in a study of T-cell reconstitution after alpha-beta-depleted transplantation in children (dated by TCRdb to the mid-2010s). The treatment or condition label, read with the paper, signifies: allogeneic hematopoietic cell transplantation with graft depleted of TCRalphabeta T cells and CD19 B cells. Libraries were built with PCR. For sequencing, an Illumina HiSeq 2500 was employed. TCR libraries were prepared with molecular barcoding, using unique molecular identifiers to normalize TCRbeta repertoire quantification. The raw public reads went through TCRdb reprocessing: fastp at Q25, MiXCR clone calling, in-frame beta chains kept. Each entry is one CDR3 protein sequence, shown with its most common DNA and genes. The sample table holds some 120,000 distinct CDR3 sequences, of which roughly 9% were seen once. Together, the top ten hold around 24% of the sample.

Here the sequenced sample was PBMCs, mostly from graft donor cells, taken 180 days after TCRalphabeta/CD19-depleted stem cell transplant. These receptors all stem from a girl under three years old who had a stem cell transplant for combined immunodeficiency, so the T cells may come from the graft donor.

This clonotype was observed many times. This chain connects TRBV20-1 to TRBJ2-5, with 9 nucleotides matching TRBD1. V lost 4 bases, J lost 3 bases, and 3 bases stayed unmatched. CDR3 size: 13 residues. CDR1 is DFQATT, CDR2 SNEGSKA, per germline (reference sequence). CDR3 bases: TGCAGTGCTATGACAGGGGGAGAAGAGACCCAGTACTTC. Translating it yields CSAMTGGEETQYF.

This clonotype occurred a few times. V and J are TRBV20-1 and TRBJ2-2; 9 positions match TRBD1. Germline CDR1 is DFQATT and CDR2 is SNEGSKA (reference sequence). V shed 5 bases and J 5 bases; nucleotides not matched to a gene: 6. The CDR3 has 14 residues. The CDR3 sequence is CSAGTGTGTGELFF. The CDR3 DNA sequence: TGCAGTGCTGGGACCGGGACAGGGACCGGGGAGCTGTTTTTT.

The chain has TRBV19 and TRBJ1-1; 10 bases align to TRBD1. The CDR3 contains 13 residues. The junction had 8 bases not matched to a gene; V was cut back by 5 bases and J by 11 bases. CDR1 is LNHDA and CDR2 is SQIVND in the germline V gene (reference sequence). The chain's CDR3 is CASSFLTGGLAFF. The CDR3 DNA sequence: TGTGCCAGTAGTTTCCTGACAGGGGGCTTGGCTTTCTTT.

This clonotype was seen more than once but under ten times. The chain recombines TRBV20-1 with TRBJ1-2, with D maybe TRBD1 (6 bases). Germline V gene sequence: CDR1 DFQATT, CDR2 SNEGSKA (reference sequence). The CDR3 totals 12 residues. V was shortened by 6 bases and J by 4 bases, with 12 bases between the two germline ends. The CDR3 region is CSATRGAYGYTF. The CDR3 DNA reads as TGCAGTGCAACGCGGGGGGCCTATGGCTACACCTTC.

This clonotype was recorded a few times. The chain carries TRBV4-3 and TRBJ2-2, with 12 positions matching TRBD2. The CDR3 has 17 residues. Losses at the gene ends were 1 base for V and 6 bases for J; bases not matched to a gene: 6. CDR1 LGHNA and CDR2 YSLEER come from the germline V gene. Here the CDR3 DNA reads TGCGCCAGCAGCCAAGTGCCTAGCGGGGGGGCGTCCGGGGAGCTGTTTTTT. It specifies CASSQVPSGGASGELFF.

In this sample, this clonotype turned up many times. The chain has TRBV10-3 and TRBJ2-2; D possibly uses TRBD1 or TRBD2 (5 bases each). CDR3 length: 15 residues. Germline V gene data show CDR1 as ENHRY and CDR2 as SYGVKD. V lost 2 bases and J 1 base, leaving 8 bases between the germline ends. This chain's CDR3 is CAISERGQNTGELFF. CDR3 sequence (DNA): TGTGCCATCAGTGAGCGGGGCCAGAACACCGGGGAGCTGTTTTTT.

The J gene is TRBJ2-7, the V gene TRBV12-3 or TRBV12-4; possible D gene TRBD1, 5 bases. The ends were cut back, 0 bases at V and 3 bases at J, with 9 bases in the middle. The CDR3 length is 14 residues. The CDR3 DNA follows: TGTGCCAGCAGTTTAGCGGCAGGGATCTACGAGCAGTACTTC. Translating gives CASSLAAGIYEQYF.

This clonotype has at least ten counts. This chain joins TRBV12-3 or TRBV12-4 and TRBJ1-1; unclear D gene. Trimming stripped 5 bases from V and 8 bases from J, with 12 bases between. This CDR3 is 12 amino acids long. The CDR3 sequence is CASSQETAEAFF. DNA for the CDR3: TGTGCCAGCAGTCAAGAAACAGCCGAAGCTTTCTTT.

The DNA for the CDR3 is TGTGCCAGCAGCTTAGTACGGGGGCCAGGGGCCAACGTCCTGACTTTC. Its protein is CASSLVRGPGANVLTF. The chain couples TRBV11-2 to TRBJ2-6; D assignment may be TRBD1 or TRBD2 (6 bases each). CDR3 length equals 16 residues. CDR1 SGHAT and CDR2 FQNNGV come from the germline V gene. V shed 1 base and J shed 4 bases, with 11 bases lying between them.

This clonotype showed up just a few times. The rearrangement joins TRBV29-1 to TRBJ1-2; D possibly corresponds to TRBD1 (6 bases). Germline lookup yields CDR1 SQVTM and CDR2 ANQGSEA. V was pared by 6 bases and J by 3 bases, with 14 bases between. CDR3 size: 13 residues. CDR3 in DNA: TGCAGCGTCGAGGACCACAGGGACTATGGCTACACCTTC. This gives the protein CSVEDHRDYGYTF.

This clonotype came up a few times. The CDR3 DNA follows: TGTGCCAGCACCCCTAGCCCGAACACCGGGGAGCTGTTTTTT. Translated: CASTPSPNTGELFF. The rearrangement joins TRBV7-9 to TRBJ2-2; weak D call: TRBD2 (5 bases). Germline-derived CDR1 and CDR2 are SEHNR and FQNEAQ (reference sequence). Trimming cost V 7 bases and J 0 bases, with 9 bases left between them. The CDR3 contains 14 residues.

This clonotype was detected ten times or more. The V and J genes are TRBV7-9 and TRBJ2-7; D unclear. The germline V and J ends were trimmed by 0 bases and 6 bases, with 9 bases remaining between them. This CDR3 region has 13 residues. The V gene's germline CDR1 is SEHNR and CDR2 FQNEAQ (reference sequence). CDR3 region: CASSLALRSEQYF. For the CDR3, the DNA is TGTGCCAGCAGCTTAGCGCTGCGCTCCGAGCAGTACTTC.

This chain's CDR3 is CASSLALDRPNYGYTF. Here the CDR3 DNA reads TGCGCCAGCAGCTTGGCTTTGGACAGACCTAACTATGGCTACACCTTC. The chain carries TRBV5-1 and TRBJ1-2; a weak D match, TRBD1 (6 bases). Germline V gives CDR1 SGHRS, CDR2 YFSETQ. The CDR3 is made up of 16 amino acids. The V end was cut by 0 bases, the J end by 0 bases, with 12 bases between.

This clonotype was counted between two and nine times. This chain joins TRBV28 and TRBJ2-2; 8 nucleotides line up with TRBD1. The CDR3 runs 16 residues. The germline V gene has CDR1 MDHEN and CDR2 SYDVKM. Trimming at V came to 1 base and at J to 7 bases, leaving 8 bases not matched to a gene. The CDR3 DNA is TGTGCCAGCAGTTTATACCCGACAGGGGAAGGCGGGGAGCTGTTTTTT. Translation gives CASSLYPTGEGGELFF.